Given below is one TCR beta chain in context. This sample is drawn from a study of blood T cell repertoires in COVID-19. Study at large: There were acute and convalescent COVID-19 samples, and they came from the United States, Italy and Spain. Sources were T cells, B-cell-depleted T cells, or PBMCs; the material itself was cDNA or gDNA.

Clinical history as reported by participants underpinned cohort assignment. Authors' methods: The assay estimated nucleated cells by amplifying reference gene primers. TCRdb keeps only in-frame clones here, not all; method: immunoSEQ multiplex PCR. V and J calls and clone size are as listed in that table; D and trimming were resolved from the DNA. The sample lists some 400,000 clones, about 90% seen once, with 1.3% in the top ten. The CDR3 has 11 residues. Trimming shortened V by 3 bases and J by 5 bases, and 2 bases separated the two germline ends. The germline V gene encodes CDR1 LGHDT and CDR2 YNNKEL (reference sequence).

The sequence was collected from a man under 40 who had recovered from COVID-19. The J gene is TRBJ2-1, the V gene TRBV3-1 (or the pseudogene TRBV3-2); D not certain. What was sequenced was PBMCs or T cells enriched from blood (not recorded which). This CDR3 is CASSHNNEQFF. Here the CDR3 DNA reads TGTGCCAGCAGCCACAACAATGAGCAGTTCTTC.